These 23 T cell receptor beta chains came from one sample sequenced in a study of cytomegalovirus exposure and HLA in healthy donors. PCR primers comprised 60 Vbeta and 13 Jbeta primers. Some clones are missing from TCRdb's copy, which holds only in-frame ones; the method was immunoSEQ multiplex PCR. The data hold about 120,000 clones, with roughly 72% observed a single time. Sequencing input: PBMCs. Receptor source: a man in his forties in good health and CMV-seropositive.

This rearrangement joins TRBV5-6 to TRBJ1-5; tentatively, D is TRBD1 (5 bases). CDR3 length: 13 residues. V lost 1 base and J 9 bases, leaving 11 bases between the germline ends. Per germline, CDR1 SGHDT and CDR2 YYEEEE. The CDR3 sequence is CASSLTGRWPQHF. The CDR3 DNA sequence: TGTGCCAGCAGCTTGACAGGACGATGGCCCCAGCATTTT.

Concerning this clone: The junction departs from the called germline gene at one end, perhaps through a read error. This rearrangement joins TRBV27 to TRBJ1-5; possible D gene TRBD1, 5 bases. CDR3 length: 14 residues. CDR1 and CDR2 (germline): MNHEY, SMNVEV (reference sequence). The CDR3 spells CASSLGAANRPQHF. CDR3 in DNA: TGTGCCAGCAGTTTAGGGGCAGCCAATCGGCCCCAGCATTTT.

The chain recombines TRBV19 with TRBJ2-3, with TRBD2 matching over 9 bases. This CDR3 region has 21 residues. Germline CDR1 LNHDA, CDR2 SQIVND (reference sequence). Unmatched junction bases numbered 18, after V lost 2 bases and J lost 0 bases. CDR3 residues: CASSIRVGGAGGTTSTDTQYF. As DNA, the CDR3 is TGTGCCAGTAGTATACGAGTAGGGGGAGCGGGGGGAACCACTAGCACAGATACGCAGTATTTT.

The chain uses TRBV29-1 and TRBJ1-1, with 10 bases that match TRBD1. The CDR3 consists of 17 residues. V dropped 6 bases and J dropped 0; count of bases not matched to a gene: 13. From germline, CDR1 is SQVTM and CDR2 ANQGSEA. The CDR3 region is CSVTPGTGDLMNTEAFF. In nucleotides, the CDR3 is TGCAGCGTCACCCCTGGGACAGGGGACCTTATGAACACTGAAGCTTTCTTT.

This chain uses TRBV27 with TRBJ2-2; D gene ambiguous. Per germline, CDR1 MNHEY and CDR2 SMNVEV (reference sequence). V dropped 8 bases and J dropped 5 bases, with 12 bases sitting between them. The CDR3 loop spans 13 amino acids. The CDR3 protein is CASGPFVTGELFF. The CDR3 DNA reads TGTGCCAGCGGCCCCTTTGTTACCGGGGAGCTGTTTTTT.

This sequence joins TRBV5-1 and TRBJ1-1; D remains unclear. Germline CDR1 SGHRS, CDR2 YFSETQ. V was clipped by 4 bases and J by 0 bases, with 22 bases between them. The CDR3 is 18 residues long. CDR3: CASSASTTTLDVNTEAFF. Written as DNA, the CDR3 is TGCGCCAGCAGCGCATCGACAACCACTTTGGATGTGAACACTGAAGCTTTCTTT. Variable domain in full (rest from reference TRBV5-1 and TRBJ1-1): KAGVTQTPRYLIKTRGQQVTLSCSPISGHRSVSWYQQTPGQGLQFLFEYFSETQRNKGNFPGRFSGRQFSNSRSEMNVSTLELGDSALYLCASSASTTTLDVNTEAFFGQGTRLTVV.

The chain links TRBV28 to TRBJ2-5; D is ambiguous. From germline, CDR1 is MDHEN and CDR2 SYDVKM. This CDR3 contains 12 residues. With 5 bases removed from V and 4 bases from J, the gap between germline ends came to 8 bases. This CDR3 reads CASSPQRETQYF. The DNA for the CDR3 is TGTGCCAGCAGTCCCCAGCGAGAGACCCAGTACTTC.

This clone was seen only once. V usage is TRBV9 and J usage is TRBJ1-4, with D possibly matching TRBD1 (5 bases). CDR3 length equals 17 residues. V lost 3 bases to trimming and J lost 5 bases, with 20 bases between them. Germline CDR1 SGDLS, CDR2 YYNGEE. The CDR3 sequence is CASSDTLVTAINEKLFF. For the CDR3, the DNA is TGTGCCAGCAGCGACACCTTAGTGACAGCTATAAATGAAAAACTGTTTTTT.

The chain carries TRBV29-1 and TRBJ1-1; 11 nucleotides match TRBD1. This CDR3 is 13 amino acids long. In germline, CDR1 is SQVTM, CDR2 ANQGSEA. The ends lost 4 bases at V and 5 bases at J; junction bases unmatched: 3. The DNA for the CDR3 is TGCAGCGTTGCCCGGGACAGGGGGACTGAAGCTTTCTTT. Encoded protein: CSVARDRGTEAFF.

This clone has only a few counts. The chain combines TRBV25-1 with TRBJ2-1; 8 bases align to TRBD2. V was pared by 3 bases and J by 5 bases, with 9 bases of the junction left unmatched. The length of the CDR3 is 16 residues. The germline V gene encodes CDR1 MGHDK and CDR2 SYGVNS. The CDR3: CASSDNLGGAHNEQFF. As DNA, the CDR3 is TGTGCCAGCAGTGACAACCTCGGGGGGGCCCACAATGAGCAGTTCTTC.

The chain couples TRBV4-3 to TRBJ2-3; TRBD1 aligns across 7 bases. This CDR3 is 17 amino acids long. Germline CDR1 and CDR2: LGHNA and YSLEER. Trimming removed 0 bases from V and 5 bases from J; junction bases left unmatched: 11. The CDR3 region is CASSQEGGRGLLDTQYF. The CDR3 DNA reads TGCGCCAGCAGCCAAGAAGGGGGCAGGGGCCTGCTAGATACGCAGTATTTT.

This clone occurred once. Here the CDR3 DNA reads TGTGCCAGCAGCTTAGCGCAGGCGGGGGGGACAGATACGCAGTATTTT. Amino acid sequence: CASSLAQAGGTDTQYF. J is TRBJ2-3 and V is TRBV7-9; 9 positions match TRBD2. The trim removed 0 bases at V and 3 bases at J, leaving 4 bases unmatched. This CDR3 region has 16 residues. Looked up from germline, CDR1 is SEHNR and CDR2 is FQNEAQ (reference sequence).

The V and J genes are TRBV30 and TRBJ2-3, with 7 bases lining up with TRBD2. The germline V gene encodes CDR1 GTSNPN and CDR2 SVGIG (reference sequence). V lost 0 bases and J lost 1; bases outside the gene matches: 13. CDR3 size: 18 residues. Here the CDR3 reads CAWSVSIVGLAGTDTQYF. Written as DNA, the CDR3 is TGTGCCTGGAGTGTATCGATAGTAGGGCTAGCGGGCACAGATACGCAGTATTTT.

This clone was counted only a few times. CDR3 DNA sequence: TGTGCCAGCAGCTGGGCGGGACGGCCCCTAATTGAGCAGTACTTC. This encodes CASSWAGRPLIEQYF. The chain has TRBV5-6 and TRBJ2-7, with a weak D call TRBD2 (6 bases). The CDR3 is made up of 15 amino acids. Germline-derived CDR1 and CDR2 are SGHDT and YYEEEE. V gave up 3 bases and J gave up 7 bases, with 20 bases separating them.

The chain is built from TRBV20-1 and TRBJ2-1, with D uncertain. Per germline, CDR1 DFQATT and CDR2 SNEGSKA (reference sequence). CDR3 length: 11 residues. V lost 6 bases to trimming and J lost 10 bases, with 13 bases between them. The CDR3 coding sequence is TGCAGTGCCCATCTCGCAGAAGAGCAGTTCTTC. This gives the protein CSAHLAEEQFF.

This clone was detected only a few times. The genes are TRBV2 and TRBJ1-4; D is uncertain. Per the germline V gene, CDR1 is SNHLY and CDR2 is FYNNEI. The CDR3 is 14 residues long. Trimming shortened V by 4 bases and J by 7 bases, and 13 bases separated the two germline ends. CDR3: CASSVRADSEKLFF. The CDR3 DNA sequence: TGTGCCAGCAGTGTTCGAGCGGATAGTGAAAAACTGTTTTTT.

This clone was seen just once. The rearrangement uses TRBV5-6 and TRBJ2-7, with D maybe TRBD1 (6 bases). V lost 4 bases and J lost 4, with 9 bases in between. The germline CDR1 and CDR2 sequences are SGHDT and YYEEEE. The CDR3 is 12 residues long. DNA for the CDR3: TGTGCCAGCAGCCTACAGGGTTACGAGCAGTACTTC. This codes for CASSLQGYEQYF.

V and J are TRBV6-4 and TRBJ1-2; no clear D. V dropped 2 bases and J dropped 4 bases, with 8 bases sitting between them. Germline V lookup: CDR1 MRHNA, CDR2 SNTAGT. This CDR3 comprises 13 residues. CDR3 DNA sequence: TGTGCCAGCAGTGACGGGCCGAGCTATGGCTACACCTTC. Its translation: CASSDGPSYGYTF.

V usage is TRBV11-2 and J usage is TRBJ2-1, with 7 nucleotides matching TRBD2. The J segment lost 5 bases and the V segment lost 5 bases, leaving 12 bases of the junction unmatched. The CDR3 loop spans 16 amino acids. Germline CDR1 SGHAT, CDR2 FQNNGV. The CDR3 here is CASSLGAGSRNNEQFF. The CDR3 nucleotides are TGTGCCAGCAGCCTAGGAGCGGGATCCCGAAACAATGAGCAGTTCTTC.

The gene calls are TRBV7-2 and TRBJ2-7; no definite D call. V was shortened by 5 bases and J by 3 bases, with 5 bases between the two germline ends. This CDR3 comprises 11 residues. The V gene's germline CDR1 is SGHTA and CDR2 FQGNSA. CDR3 in amino acids: CASSLSYEQYF. CDR3 DNA: TGTGCCAGCAGCCTTAGCTACGAGCAGTACTTC.

V and J are TRBV21-1 and TRBJ1-2; the DNA was not used to check the table's D call, TRBD1. TRBV21-1 corresponds to a pseudogene. This CDR3 has 14 residues. As DNA, the CDR3 is TGTGCCAGCAGCCCAAGGACAGGGTTCTATGGCTACACCTTC. This translates into CASSPRTGFYGYTF.

This clone occurred a few times. The V call is TRBV27, the J call TRBJ1-1, with D possibly matching TRBD1 (5 bases). The CDR3 extends over 15 amino acids. V was clipped by 5 bases and J by 0 bases, with 13 bases between them. Germline values: CDR1 MNHEY, CDR2 SMNVEV (reference sequence). In DNA, the CDR3 is TGTGCCAGCAGTCACAGGACCGCTATGAACACTGAAGCTTTCTTT. Its translation is CASSHRTAMNTEAFF.

This chain links TRBV18 with TRBJ1-1; no definite D call. The CDR3 covers 17 residues. V shed 4 bases and J shed 0 bases, with 18 bases lying between them. Per germline, CDR1 KGHSH and CDR2 LQKENI. The CDR3 protein is CASSLLGTLDLNTEAFF. In DNA, the CDR3 is TGTGCCAGCTCACTCTTGGGTACGCTAGATTTGAACACTGAAGCTTTCTTT.